Listed below are T cell receptor beta chains from one sample, sequenced in a study of cytomegalovirus exposure and HLA in healthy donors. Repertoires were generated with immunoSEQ multiplex PCR, while TCRdb's copy carries only in-frame clones and drops some. Seen here are about 140,000 clones, around nine tenths observed once, and the top ten hold approximately 8%. The specimen was PBMCs. The receptors shown here come from a young woman in good health and CMV-seropositive. The CDR3 runs from the conserved cysteine through the conserved F or W. The D gene is left open where the match is weak. Where a row states a size, it is once, few, many or the class of an expanded clone; other rows omit it.

v_call	j_call	clone_size	d_call	cdr3_aa	cdr3_nt
TRBV28	TRBJ2-1	.	TRBD2	CASKGLAGGKYNEQFF	TGTGCCAGCAAGGGACTAGCGGGGGGGAAATACAATGAGCAGTTCTTC
TRBV6-1	TRBJ2-6	.	TRBD2	CASSQGLAGAGANVLTF	TGTGCCAGCAGTCAAGGACTAGCGGGAGCTGGGGCCAACGTCCTGACTTTC
TRBV11-2	TRBJ2-1	.	.	CASSLGDYSGLEFF	TGTGCCAGCAGCTTAGGAGACTATTCTGGTTTGGAGTTCTTC
TRBV2	TRBJ1-1	.	.	CASSIQGNTEAFF	TGTGCCAGCAGTATACAGGGGAACACTGAAGCTTTCTTT
TRBV5-1	TRBJ1-2	.	TRBD1	CASSLAQGATRYGYTF	TGCGCCAGCAGCTTGGCACAGGGGGCCACCAGGTATGGCTACACCTTC
TRBV19	TRBJ1-1	.	TRBD1	CASSISGGNTEAFF	TGTGCCAGTAGTATCTCAGGGGGCAACACTGAAGCTTTCTTT
TRBV5-6	TRBJ1-2	few	.	CASRSRGRGYGYTF	TGTGCCAGCAGATCCAGGGGCAGGGGATACGGCTACACCTTC
TRBV7-2	TRBJ1-2	.	.	CASSLSSNYGYTF	TGTGCCAGCAGCTTGTCTAGTAACTATGGCTACACCTTC
TRBV7-9	TRBJ1-5	.	TRBD1	CASSIGMTGNQPQHF	TGTGCCAGCAGCATAGGAATGACAGGGAATCAGCCCCAGCATTTT
TRBV6-5	TRBJ2-2	.	TRBD1	CASSPGQGVTGELFF	TGTGCCAGCAGTCCGGGACAGGGGGTTACCGGGGAGCTGTTTTTT
TRBV5-4	TRBJ2-2	.	.	CASSLGLSGELFF	TGTGCCAGCAGCTTGGGACTGTCCGGGGAGCTGTTTTTT
TRBV9	TRBJ1-3	.	TRBD1	CASSSGGTAGNTIYF	TGTGCCAGCAGCTCAGGGGGGACGGCAGGAAACACCATATATTTT
TRBV10-1	TRBJ2-1	.	TRBD2	CASSGRASTYNEQFF	TGCGCCAGCAGCGGGAGGGCCTCTACCTACAATGAGCAGTTCTTC
TRBV7-9	TRBJ1-4	.	TRBD1	CASSSRTGDEKLFF	TGTGCCAGCAGCTCTCGGACAGGGGATGAAAAACTGTTTTTT
TRBV28	TRBJ2-7	.	.	CASSLIADSYEQYF	TGTGCCAGCAGTTTAATTGCGGATTCCTACGAGCAGTACTTC
TRBV9	TRBJ2-1	.	TRBD2	CASSVAWLAGGPNEQFF	TGTGCCAGCAGCGTAGCTTGGCTAGCGGGAGGGCCCAATGAGCAGTTCTTC
TRBV5-1	TRBJ1-2	once	.	CASSEGGSGYGYTF	TGCGCCAGCAGTGAAGGCGGATCCGGCTATGGCTACACCTTC
TRBV4-3	TRBJ1-3	.	.	CASSQEQTVRGNTIYF	TGCGCCAGCAGCCAAGAACAAACGGTCAGGGGAAACACCATATATTTT
TRBV5-6	TRBJ2-7	.	TRBD1	CASRPAWRQGADEQYF	TGTGCCAGCAGACCCGCTTGGAGACAGGGGGCCGACGAGCAGTACTTC
TRBV27	TRBJ1-1	.	.	CASSYGGNTEAFF	TGTGCCAGCAGTTACGGGGGGAACACTGAAGCTTTCTTT
TRBV29-1	TRBJ2-3	.	TRBD1	CSVLPSGQSTDTQYF	TGCAGTGTACTGCCCTCGGGACAGAGCACAGATACGCAGTATTTT
TRBV9	TRBJ2-7	few	TRBD1	CASSARQGGYEQYF	TGTGCCAGCAGCGCGCGACAGGGGGGTTACGAGCAGTACTTC
TRBV7-2	TRBJ1-2	.	.	CASSLVVSLTERGGYTF	TGTGCCAGCAGCTTAGTGGTTTCCCTGACAGAAAGGGGGGGCTACACCTTC
TRBV7-2	TRBJ2-1	.	TRBD2	CASSLSGGREGNEQFF	TGTGCCAGCAGCTTAAGTGGCGGGAGGGAGGGCAATGAGCAGTTCTTC
TRBV7-9	TRBJ2-5	.	.	CASSPPGEETQYF	TGTGCCAGCAGCCCCCCCGGGGAAGAGACCCAGTACTTC
TRBV13	TRBJ1-1	.	.	CASSITGSTEAFF	TGTGCCAGCAGCATCACAGGGAGCACTGAAGCTTTCTTT
TRBV5-4	TRBJ1-6	.	TRBD1	CASTRQGSYNSPLHF	TGTGCCAGCACCAGACAGGGCTCCTATAATTCACCCCTCCACTTT
TRBV9	TRBJ1-3	.	.	CASSVAGPQGNTIYF	TGTGCCAGCAGCGTAGCTGGGCCCCAGGGAAACACCATATATTTT
TRBV10-3	TRBJ2-1	.	.	CASMGGGNSYNEQFF	TGTGCCTCAATGGGGGGAGGCAACTCCTACAATGAGCAGTTCTTC
TRBV6-6	TRBJ1-1	.	.	CASRPPTTVNTEAFF	TGTGCCAGCAGACCACCTACGACAGTTAACACTGAAGCTTTCTTT
TRBV7-3	TRBJ2-1	.	TRBD1	CASSSGTGGISYNEQFF	TGTGCCAGCAGCTCCGGGACAGGGGGAATATCCTACAATGAGCAGTTCTTC
TRBV7-8	TRBJ2-1	.	TRBD2	CASSKRLADSYNEQFF	TGTGCCAGCAGCAAGAGACTAGCGGACTCCTACAATGAGCAGTTCTTC
TRBV2	TRBJ2-1	.	.	CASSYRQASSYNEQFF	TGTGCCAGCAGTTATAGACAGGCGAGCTCCTACAATGAGCAGTTCTTC
TRBV5-1	TRBJ2-1	.	TRBD1	CASQVGGQDEQFF	TGCGCCAGCCAAGTAGGGGGCCAGGATGAGCAGTTCTTC
TRBV10-3	TRBJ1-1	.	.	CAMRGRQDDAEAFF	TGTGCCATGAGGGGACGACAGGACGACGCTGAAGCTTTCTTT
TRBV7-3	TRBJ1-1	.	.	CASSYGGNTEAFF	TGTGCCAGCAGCTACGGGGGTAACACTGAAGCTTTCTTT
TRBV4-3	TRBJ1-4	.	.	CASSRHPSQVADEKLFF	TGCGCCAGCAGCCGGCACCCCTCACAGGTGGCAGATGAAAAACTGTTTTTT
TRBV5-1	TRBJ1-2	.	TRBD1	CASSLETTGLGYTF	TGCGCCAGCAGCCTAGAAACGACAGGGCTCGGCTACACCTTC
TRBV13	TRBJ2-6	.	TRBD1	CASITGVTGANVLTF	TGTGCCAGCATCACAGGGGTTACTGGGGCCAACGTCCTGACTTTC
TRBV27	TRBJ1-4	.	.	CASSLSSIGWGDLENEKLFF	TGTGCCAGCAGTTTATCGTCTATAGGGTGGGGGGACCTCGAGAATGAAAAACTGTTTTTT
TRBV4-2	TRBJ2-2	.	.	CASSLDRSATGELFF	TGTGCCAGCAGCCTAGACAGGTCCGCCACCGGGGAGCTGTTTTTT
TRBV5-4	TRBJ1-2	.	.	CASSLGAPPGGYTF	TGTGCCAGCAGCTTGGGAGCCCCACCGGGAGGCTACACCTTC
TRBV27	TRBJ2-1	.	TRBD2	CASTLGASGSSFLGNEQFF	TGTGCCAGCACCCTCGGGGCTAGCGGGAGCTCTTTCCTGGGGAATGAGCAGTTCTTC
TRBV28	TRBJ1-1	.	TRBD1	CASRDRLDTEAFF	TGTGCCAGCCGGGACAGATTAGACACTGAAGCTTTCTTT
TRBV19	TRBJ2-5	.	TRBD1	CASSIEWTGLNWETQYF	TGTGCCAGTAGTATAGAATGGACAGGGCTGAACTGGGAGACCCAGTACTTC
TRBV29-1	TRBJ1-2	once	TRBD1	CSVRDRGRNGYTF	TGCAGCGTTCGAGACAGGGGGAGAAATGGCTACACCTTC
TRBV7-3	TRBJ2-3	.	.	CASSFGGMTDTQYF	TGTGCCAGCAGCTTCGGCGGGATGACAGATACGCAGTATTTT
TRBV5-1	TRBJ2-3	once	TRBD2	CASRPRGPSLAASTDTQYF	TGCGCCAGCAGACCCCGGGGCCCGTCTCTAGCGGCCAGCACAGATACGCAGTATTTT
TRBV7-9	TRBJ2-7	.	TRBD1	CASSPPDRFSYEQYF	TGTGCCAGCAGCCCCCCGGACAGGTTCTCCTACGAGCAGTACTTC
TRBV5-1	TRBJ1-3	.	.	CASSLGTDISSGNTIYF	TGCGCCAGCAGCTTGGGGACAGACATAAGCTCTGGAAACACCATATATTTT
TRBV5-1	TRBJ1-1	.	.	CASSMSLLSAGEAFF	TGCGCCAGCAGCATGAGCTTATTATCGGCAGGTGAAGCTTTCTTT
TRBV2	TRBJ1-1	.	.	CASSEAEQGLAFF	TGTGCCAGCAGTGAAGCGGAGCAGGGCTTGGCTTTCTTT
TRBV5-1	TRBJ2-3	.	TRBD2	CASSLEGLAGGYTSTDTQYF	TGCGCCAGCAGCTTGGAGGGACTAGCGGGAGGATATACTAGCACAGATACGCAGTATTTT
TRBV5-8	TRBJ1-2	.	.	CASSLRVEGYTF	TGTGCCAGCAGCCTGCGGGTGGAAGGCTACACCTTC
TRBV4-3	TRBJ2-2	.	.	CASAEEVGGELFF	TGCGCCAGCGCGGAGGAGGTTGGCGGGGAGCTGTTTTTT
TRBV6-1	TRBJ2-1	.	.	CASRSGGNEQFF	TGTGCCAGCAGGTCTGGCGGGAATGAGCAGTTCTTC
TRBV6-5	TRBJ2-7	.	TRBD2	CASSSENSGGYEQYF	TGTGCCAGCAGTTCGGAGAACAGCGGGGGGTATGAGCAGTACTTC
TRBV6-1	TRBJ1-2	.	TRBD1	CASSEAGTGGAYGYTF	TGTGCCAGCAGTGAAGCGGGGACAGGGGGCGCCTATGGCTACACCTTC
TRBV9	TRBJ2-3	.	.	CASSPGESGSTDTQYF	TGTGCCAGCAGCCCCGGCGAGAGCGGATCCACAGATACGCAGTATTTT
TRBV28	TRBJ2-5	few	TRBD1	CASSLSGGGETQYF	TGTGCCAGCAGTTTATCAGGGGGCGGGGAGACCCAGTACTTC